Below, 24 T cell receptor beta chains from the same sample are listed, as sequenced in a study of beta chain features in type 1 diabetes. TCRB transcripts that were expressed got sequenced, as all of the isolated RNA had been reverse transcribed. Data came from immunoSEQ multiplex PCR; TCRdb stores just in-frame clones and leaves some out. The profile shows under 150,000 clones, 17% of them singletons. General observations from the study: In all four CD4+ subsets, TCRB CDR3 length was significantly, moderately reduced in type 1 diabetes.

No antigen has been identified for these receptors. Sample: central memory CD4+ T cells from blood. The receptors here all came from a man aged 18 to 30 with type 1 diabetes.

The V gene is TRBV19, the J gene TRBJ2-1; 8 positions agree with TRBD1. The CDR3 is 15 amino acids. With 7 bases clipped from V and 1 base from J, the junction kept 6 bases outside the gene matches. The germline CDR1 and CDR2 sequences are LNHDA and SQIVND (reference sequence). DNA of the CDR3: TGTGCCAGTACCGACAGGGGATCGTCCTACAATGAGCAGTTCTTC. Translation gives CASTDRGSSYNEQFF.

DNA of the CDR3: TGTGCCAGCAGCCCGGGTGTGGGGACATTCACTGAAGCTTTCTTT. Translation gives CASSPGVGTFTEAFF. The rearrangement uses TRBV9 and TRBJ1-1; maybe TRBD1 (6 bases). The germline V gene encodes CDR1 SGDLS and CDR2 YYNGEE. V shed 4 bases and J shed 4 bases, with 17 bases lying between them. This CDR3 has 15 residues.

The chain links TRBV4-3 to TRBJ2-1, with 9 bases lining up with TRBD2. The ends lost 2 bases at V and 0 bases at J; junction bases unmatched: 5. This CDR3 contains 17 residues. From germline, CDR1 is LGHNA and CDR2 YSLEER. This CDR3 reads CASSQKSGGSSYNEQFF. The CDR3 nucleotides read TGCGCCAGCAGCCAAAAAAGCGGGGGGAGCTCCTACAATGAGCAGTTCTTC.

This clone has a count of ten or more. This chain links TRBV30 with TRBJ1-2, with TRBD1 as a possible D gene (5 bases). The CDR3 spans 10 residues. V lost 3 bases, J lost 6 bases, and 5 bases lay in between. CDR1 and CDR2 (germline): GTSNPN, SVGIG (reference sequence). The chain's CDR3 is CAWRQDGYTF. The DNA for the CDR3 is TGTGCCTGGAGACAGGATGGCTACACCTTC.

V is TRBV28 and J is TRBJ2-1; 7 bases fit TRBD1. V lost 6 bases and J lost 10; bases outside the gene matches: 6. The V gene's germline CDR1 is MDHEN and CDR2 SYDVKM. The CDR3 length is 12 residues. The CDR3 DNA reads as TGTGCCAGCAGCCTGGGACAGAGAGAGCAGTTCTTC. Encoded protein: CASSLGQREQFF.

This clone was counted a few times. J is TRBJ2-3 and V is TRBV2; weak D call: TRBD1 (5 bases). Trimming pared 4 bases from V and 1 base from J, leaving 9 bases between. Germline V gene data show CDR1 as SNHLY and CDR2 as FYNNEI. The CDR3 sequence is 14 residues long. CDR3 DNA: TGTGCCAGCAGTGGTCAACAGGGCACAGATACGCAGTATTTT. Its protein product is CASSGQQGTDTQYF.

This clone was observed many times. The chain couples TRBV5-1 to TRBJ1-1, with D unresolved. CDR3 length: 15 amino acids. Germline CDR1 is SGHRS and CDR2 is YFSETQ. The germline V and J ends were trimmed by 0 bases and 4 bases, with 13 bases remaining between them. The CDR3 spells CASSLAASVSTEAFF. DNA of the CDR3: TGCGCCAGCAGCTTGGCCGCTTCTGTGAGCACTGAAGCTTTCTTT.

Comment on this clone: With only one base between it and a far larger clone, this is likely a read error. The CDR3 DNA reads as TGTGCCAGCAGCTTCTCCGGGACTAGCGGCTCCCTCGAGCAGTACTTC. Translation: CASSFSGTSGSLEQYF. The chain recombines TRBV7-9 with TRBJ2-7, with TRBD2 matching over 11 bases. Germline-derived CDR1 and CDR2 are SEHNR and FQNEAQ (reference sequence). The V gene end was trimmed by 3 bases and the J gene end by 6 bases; junction bases not matched to a gene: 10. This CDR3 is built from 16 residues.

This clone was observed a handful of times. The chain employs TRBV30 and TRBJ2-3; D remains unclear. Germline-derived CDR1 and CDR2 are GTSNPN and SVGIG (reference sequence). The CDR3 is 14 residues long. Trimming took 0 bases from V and 2 from J, leaving 9 bases between them. This CDR3 reads CAWSVGQNTDTQYF. The DNA of the CDR3 is TGTGCCTGGAGTGTTGGCCAGAACACAGATACGCAGTATTTT.

V gene TRBV6-5 combines with J gene TRBJ1-1, with 9 bases that match TRBD1. The CDR3 has 15 residues. CDR1 is MNHEY, CDR2 SVGAGI, per germline. V lost 2 bases, J lost 4 bases, and 5 bases stayed unmatched. The CDR3 spells CASSYRVQGATEAFF. CDR3 DNA: TGTGCCAGCAGTTACCGCGTACAGGGGGCCACTGAAGCTTTCTTT.

This clone was counted between two and nine times. The chain couples TRBV28 to TRBJ1-4; TRBD1 agrees at 8 bases. V gave up 4 bases and J gave up 6 bases; unmatched junction bases: 10. CDR1 MDHEN and CDR2 SYDVKM come from the germline V gene. The CDR3 consists of 16 residues. In DNA form, the CDR3 reads TGTGCCAGCAGTTCCCGCCAGGGGGCTCAGGATGAAAAACTGTTTTTT. Its protein is CASSSRQGAQDEKLFF.

The chain couples TRBV4-3 to TRBJ2-1; 11 bases fit TRBD2. CDR3 length: 16 residues. V shed 0 bases, J shed 4 bases, and the junction held 2 bases outside the gene matches. From germline, CDR1 is LGHNA and CDR2 YSLEER. In DNA, the CDR3 is TGCGCCAGCAGCCAAGAACTAGCGGGGGTTTACAATGAGCAGTTCTTC. The encoded protein is CASSQELAGVYNEQFF.

Points on this clone: Given a far larger clone just one base away, this is likely a sequencing read error. The chain carries TRBV7-9 and TRBJ2-2; perhaps TRBD1 as D (5 bases). This CDR3 spans 13 amino acids. Looked up from germline, CDR1 is SEHNR and CDR2 is FQNEAQ (reference sequence). With 5 bases removed from V and 4 bases from J, the gap between germline ends came to 8 bases. The CDR3 is CASSRQSTGELFF. CDR3 nucleotide sequence: TGTGCCAGCAGCCGACAGAGCACCGGGGAGCTGTTTTTT. Drawing the rest from reference TRBV7-9 and TRBJ2-2, the complete variable domain is DTGVSQNPRHKITKRGQNVTFRCDPISEHNRLYWYRQTLGQGPEFLTYFQNEAQLEKSRLLSDRFSAERPKGSFSTLEIQRTEQGDSAMYLCASSRQSTGELFFGEGSRLTVL.

In its sample, this clone was seen a few times. V gene TRBV7-2 combines with J gene TRBJ2-3; D may be TRBD2 (5 bases). CDR3 length equals 14 residues. CDR1 and CDR2 from the germline V gene are SGHTA and FQGNSA. The V end was cut by 3 bases, the J end by 0 bases, with 7 bases between. The CDR3 protein is CASSFSASTDTQYF. Here the CDR3 DNA reads TGTGCCAGCAGCTTTAGCGCTAGCACAGATACGCAGTATTTT.

The chain combines TRBV7-9 with TRBJ2-1, with 12 positions matching TRBD2. With V trimmed by 1 base and J by 8 bases, 6 bases remained unmatched. Germline V CDR1 and CDR2: SEHNR, FQNEAQ (reference sequence). The CDR3 is 16 residues long. CDR3 amino acids: CASSLGLAGEFDEQFF. CDR3 DNA: TGTGCCAGCAGCTTAGGACTAGCGGGAGAATTCGATGAGCAGTTCTTC. Looking up the rest from reference TRBV7-9 and TRBJ2-1 gives the full variable domain: DTGVSQNPRHKITKRGQNVTFRCDPISEHNRLYWYRQTLGQGPEFLTYFQNEAQLEKSRLLSDRFSAERPKGSFSTLEIQRTEQGDSAMYLCASSLGLAGEFDEQFFGPGTRLTVL.

This clone has a handful of counts. The chain carries TRBV7-2 and TRBJ2-5, with TRBD2 identical over 11 bases. Germline assignment: CDR1 SGHTA and CDR2 FQGNSA. V trimming: 4 bases; J trimming: 5 bases; junction bases outside the gene matches: 9. CDR3 size: 16 residues. CDR3 DNA sequence: TGTGCCAGCAGCTCCCTCTATAGCGGGGGGGCCGAGACCCAGTACTTC. Residues: CASSSLYSGGAETQYF.

This clone was seen repeatedly, ten times or more. The V gene is TRBV4-2, the J gene TRBJ2-3, with D tentatively TRBD1 (5 bases). From germline, CDR1 is LGHNA and CDR2 YNFKEQ. V was pared by 2 bases and J by 7 bases, with 13 bases between. The CDR3 consists of 14 residues. The CDR3 is CASSQRGSHNTQYF. In nucleotides, the CDR3 is TGTGCCAGCAGCCAAAGGGGATCCCACAATACGCAGTATTTT.

The chain combines TRBV30 with TRBJ1-2; D possibly corresponds to TRBD1 (5 bases). Trimming left V 4 bases short and J 6 bases short, with 12 bases between. This CDR3 contains 12 residues. CDR1 and CDR2 from the germline V gene are GTSNPN and SVGIG (reference sequence). The DNA for the CDR3 is TGTGCCTGGATGCAGGGCGGCGATGGCTACACCTTC. This sequence encodes CAWMQGGDGYTF.

This clone came up a few times. This chain uses TRBV19 with TRBJ1-2, with 9 bases aligning to TRBD1. The CDR3 consists of 15 residues. From germline, CDR1 is LNHDA and CDR2 SQIVND (reference sequence). Trimming cost V 4 bases and J 5 bases; bases outside gene matches: 8. CDR3 residues: CASSTLRGTGYGYTF. As DNA, the CDR3 is TGTGCCAGTAGTACCCTGAGAGGGACAGGGTATGGCTACACCTTC.

This sequence joins TRBV28 and TRBJ2-7, with TRBD1 matching 9 bases. From germline, CDR1 is MDHEN and CDR2 SYDVKM. V lost 5 bases to trimming and J lost 3 bases; unmatched junction nucleotides: 8. The CDR3 covers 15 residues. DNA for the CDR3: TGTGCCAGCAGTACCACGGGACAGGGACGCTACGAGCAGTACTTC. Translated: CASSTTGQGRYEQYF.

The V and J genes are TRBV5-4 and TRBJ2-1, with 12 bases matching TRBD2. CDR3 length: 16 residues. CDR1 and CDR2 (germline): SGHNT, YYREEE (reference sequence). The V gene end was trimmed by 5 bases and the J gene end by 5 bases; junction bases not matched to a gene: 8. In DNA form, the CDR3 reads TGTGCCAGCAGTTCACTAGCGGGGGGACAAAACAATGAGCAGTTCTTC. Translating it yields CASSSLAGGQNNEQFF.

This clone has only a few counts. The rearrangement uses TRBV27 and TRBJ2-6; 9 bases agree with TRBD1. Germline V lookup: CDR1 MNHEY, CDR2 SMNVEV (reference sequence). The trim removed 4 bases at V and 9 bases at J, leaving 13 bases unmatched. The CDR3 is 17 amino acids. The CDR3 coding sequence is TGTGCCAGCAGTTGGGAAACCGGGACAGGGTCCATCAACGTCCTGACTTTC. This sequence encodes CASSWETGTGSINVLTF. Full variable domain (missing parts from reference TRBV27 and TRBJ2-6): EAQVTQNPRYLITVTGKKLTVTCSQNMNHEYMSWYRQDPGLGLRQIYYSMNVEVTDKGDVPEGYKVSRKEKRNFPLILESPSPNQTSLYFCASSWETGTGSINVLTFGAGSRLTVL.

This chain connects TRBV30 to TRBJ2-1; D possibly corresponds to TRBD2 (6 bases). This CDR3 is built from 14 residues. Germline V gene lookup returns CDR1 GTSNPN and CDR2 SVGIG (reference sequence). V was clipped by 3 bases and J by 2 bases, with 11 bases between them. CDR3 loop: CAWSSGVAYNEQFF. The DNA of the CDR3 is TGTGCCTGGAGCTCGGGGGTCGCCTACAATGAGCAGTTCTTC.

DNA of the CDR3: TGTGCCAGCAGTCTAGGCGACCATTACACCGGGGAGCTGTTTTTT. Translated: CASSLGDHYTGELFF. This chain uses TRBV2 with TRBJ2-2; no clear D gene. The CDR3 has 15 residues. The germline V gene encodes CDR1 SNHLY and CDR2 FYNNEI. The germline V and J ends were trimmed by 5 bases and 3 bases, with 13 bases remaining between them.